This entry lists 21 T cell receptor beta chains sequenced from one sample in a study of CD8 T cells in ankylosing spondylitis. TCRdb ran MiXCR on the 5' RACE reads and lists one entry per CDR3 protein. The sample has about 89,000 distinct CDR3 sequences, roughly 27% seen once. Source material: blood, either unsorted or a sorted T cell fraction (not recorded which). These receptors all stem from a male donor with ankylosing spondylitis or in good health (not recorded which).

The chain is built from TRBV20-1 and TRBJ2-5, with 9 nucleotides matching TRBD2. V gave up 3 bases and J gave up 3 bases; unmatched junction bases: 2. The CDR3 length is 13 residues. CDR1 DFQATT and CDR2 SNEGSKA come from the germline V gene (reference sequence). This CDR3 is CSARTSGKETQYF. The CDR3, as DNA: TGCAGTGCTAGGACTAGCGGAAAAGAGACCCAGTACTTC.

This sequence joins TRBV11-1 and TRBJ2-3; 8 bases agree with TRBD2. The germline V gene encodes CDR1 SGHAT and CDR2 FQDESV (reference sequence). V lost 5 bases, J lost 2 bases, and 12 bases stayed unmatched. This CDR3 region has 17 residues. In nucleotides, the CDR3 is TGTGCCAGCAGCGGCGGGGTAGCGGGGTCTGACACAGATACGCAGTATTTT. This encodes CASSGGVAGSDTDTQYF. The full variable domain, in which reference TRBV11-1 and TRBJ2-3 provide the parts outside the CDR3, is EAEVAQSPRYKITEKSQAVAFWCDPISGHATLYWYRQILGQGPELLVQFQDESVVDDSQLPKDRFSAERLKGVDSTLKIQPAELGDSAMYLCASSGGVAGSDTDTQYFGPGTRLTVL.

The CDR3 bases are TGCAGTGCTAGGGCTAGCTCCGCGTGGGCGATGAACACTGAAGCTTTCTTT. This codes for CSARASSAWAMNTEAFF. V usage is TRBV20-1 and J usage is TRBJ1-1, with D unclear. Trimming removed 3 bases from V and 0 bases from J, with 20 bases in between. The CDR3 is 17 amino acids. CDR1 is DFQATT, CDR2 SNEGSKA, per germline (reference sequence).

The chain combines TRBV20-1 with TRBJ1-1; D ambiguous. From germline, CDR1 is DFQATT and CDR2 SNEGSKA (reference sequence). The CDR3 is 11 amino acids. The germline V and J ends were trimmed by 5 bases and 0 bases, with 4 bases remaining between them. CDR3: CSAGMNTEAFF. Here the CDR3 DNA reads TGCAGTGCTGGGATGAACACTGAAGCTTTCTTT.

The chain links TRBV20-1 to TRBJ2-5, with D maybe TRBD2 (6 bases). With 0 bases removed from V and 4 bases from J, the gap between germline ends came to 21 bases. Looked up from germline, CDR1 is DFQATT and CDR2 is SNEGSKA (reference sequence). CDR3 length equals 17 residues. The CDR3 DNA follows: TGCAGTGCTAGAGATGAGGACGGCGGGGTCGAGCTAGAGACCCAGTACTTC. The encoded protein is CSARDEDGGVELETQYF.

Ten or more counts support this clonotype. The chain joins TRBV7-2 to TRBJ2-1; TRBD2 matches at 8 bases. The CDR3 runs to 13 residues. The germline CDR1 and CDR2 sequences are SGHTA and FQGNSA. V was pared by 5 bases and J by 6 bases, with 3 bases of the junction left unmatched. CDR3 in amino acids: CASSRTSPNEQFF. For the CDR3, the DNA is TGTGCCAGCAGCCGGACTAGCCCCAATGAGCAGTTCTTC.

This clonotype was seen just once. With a much larger clone just one base away, this may be a read error. The final CDR3 position lacks the conserved phenylalanine or tryptophan, pointing to a likely read error. The V gene is TRBV5-1, the J gene TRBJ2-2; no reliable D call. Germline V gives CDR1 SGHRS, CDR2 YFSETQ. Trimming shortened V by 2 bases and J by 3 bases, and 5 bases separated the two germline ends. This CDR3 is 13 amino acids long. The CDR3 is CASSFFDTGELFY. The DNA of the CDR3 is TGCGCCAGCAGCTTTTTTGACACCGGGGAGCTGTTTTAT.

CDR3 in amino acids: CSARDSGGTYEQYF. CDR3 coding DNA: TGCAGTGCTAGGGATAGTGGCGGGACCTACGAGCAGTACTTC. The gene calls are TRBV20-1 and TRBJ2-7, with D perhaps TRBD2 (6 bases). CDR1 and CDR2 from the germline V gene are DFQATT and SNEGSKA (reference sequence). This CDR3 has 14 amino acids. Trimming took 3 bases from V and 2 from J, leaving 14 bases between them.

The chain has TRBV3-1 and TRBJ2-5; 7 nucleotides line up with TRBD2. The germline gives CDR1 LGHDT, CDR2 YNNKEL (reference sequence). Losses at the gene ends were 5 bases for V and 3 bases for J; bases not matched to a gene: 6. The length of the CDR3 is 14 residues. CDR3 loop: CASSSRLAEETQYF. The DNA of the CDR3 is TGTGCCAGCAGCTCCCGACTAGCAGAAGAGACCCAGTACTTC.

The chain recombines TRBV7-2 with TRBJ2-1, with D perhaps matching TRBD1 (6 bases). V lost 3 bases and J 4 bases, leaving 22 bases between the germline ends. The CDR3 covers 18 residues. The V gene's germline CDR1 is SGHTA and CDR2 FQGNSA. The CDR3: CASSLRATPGQTYNEQFF. CDR3 sequence (DNA): TGTGCCAGCAGCTTGCGGGCGACCCCGGGACAAACATACAATGAGCAGTTCTTC.

CDR3 bases: TGCAGCGTTTCGCCAGGGCAGAACACTGAAGCTTTCTTT. Its translation: CSVSPGQNTEAFF. This chain links TRBV29-1 with TRBJ1-1, with D maybe TRBD1 (5 bases). V was trimmed by 5 bases and J by 1 base, leaving 11 bases between them. This CDR3 is built from 13 residues. CDR1 is SQVTM, CDR2 ANQGSEA, per germline.

This clonotype was seen a handful of times. The J gene is TRBJ2-7, the V gene TRBV20-1; D is possibly TRBD1 (6 bases). Germline CDR1 DFQATT, CDR2 SNEGSKA (reference sequence). The CDR3 has 14 residues. Trimming removed 3 bases at V and 2 bases at J, with 14 bases between. CDR3 nucleotides: TGCAGTGCTAGTAGGGTCAGGGGCACCTACGAGCAGTACTTC. Translation gives CSASRVRGTYEQYF.

The rearrangement joins TRBV7-3 to TRBJ2-2; perhaps TRBD2 as D (6 bases). Trimming took off 2 bases at V and 7 bases at J, with 8 bases between the two ends. In germline, CDR1 is SGHTA, CDR2 FQGTGA. The CDR3 runs 13 residues. The CDR3 reads CASSLRGFGELFF. The CDR3, as DNA: TGTGCCAGCAGCTTACGGGGGTTCGGGGAGCTGTTTTTT. Complete variable domain (other parts from reference TRBV7-3 and TRBJ2-2): GAGVSQTPSNKVTEKGKYVELRCDPISGHTALYWYRQSLGQGPEFLIYFQGTGAADDSGLPNDRFFAVRPEGSVSTLKIQRTERGDSAVYLCASSLRGFGELFFGEGSRLTVL.

This clonotype was counted between two and nine times. The V call is TRBV5-1, the J call TRBJ2-7; 8 bases agree with TRBD1. The germline V gene encodes CDR1 SGHRS and CDR2 YFSETQ. V lost 2 bases and J lost 0; bases outside the gene matches: 13. The CDR3 loop spans 18 amino acids. The CDR3 reads CASSFGTGGDFISYEQYV. DNA for the CDR3: TGCGCCAGCAGCTTTGGGACAGGTGGGGACTTTATCTCCTACGAGCAGTACGTC.

DNA of the CDR3: TGTGCCAGCAGCTTATACGTCGACAGGGTGGGAAATCAGCCCCAGCATTTT. Encoded protein: CASSLYVDRVGNQPQHF. The chain employs TRBV5-6 and TRBJ1-5, with TRBD1 matching over 7 bases. CDR1 and CDR2 (germline): SGHDT, YYEEEE. CDR3 length: 17 residues. The junction had 12 bases not matched to a gene; V was cut back by 2 bases and J by 4 bases.

In its sample, this clonotype was seen a few times. The CDR3 loop is CSARPRGELDTQYF. The CDR3 coding sequence is TGCAGTGCTAGGCCCCGGGGGGAGTTAGATACGCAGTATTTT. This sequence joins TRBV20-1 and TRBJ2-3; TRBD2 matches 7 bases. The CDR3 is 14 residues long. With 3 bases clipped from V and 5 bases from J, the junction kept 8 bases outside the gene matches. CDR1 is DFQATT and CDR2 is SNEGSKA in the germline V gene (reference sequence).

The chain recombines TRBV7-2 with TRBJ2-5, with no clear D. CDR3 length: 15 residues. V dropped 5 bases and J dropped 1 base, with 14 bases sitting between them. Germline values: CDR1 SGHTA, CDR2 FQGNSA. CDR3 nucleotide sequence: TGTGCCAGCAGCCAGAGAAGGCAGTCCCAAGAGACCCAGTACTTC. Translated: CASSQRRQSQETQYF.

This clonotype qualifies as large. The gene calls are TRBV7-7 and TRBJ2-1, with TRBD2 matching over 10 bases. The CDR3 sequence is 18 residues long. Per the germline V gene, CDR1 is SSHAT and CDR2 is FNYEAQ (reference sequence). V was pared by 5 bases and J by 4 bases, with 14 bases of the junction left unmatched. CDR3 amino acids: CASSNFLSGGIPYNEQFF. The CDR3 DNA is TGTGCCAGCAGCAATTTTCTTAGCGGGGGGATACCATACAATGAGCAGTTCTTC.

V usage is TRBV7-2 and J usage is TRBJ2-7, with unresolved D. The germline gives CDR1 SGHTA, CDR2 FQGNSA. The CDR3 loop spans 14 amino acids. Trimming took off 3 bases at V and 3 bases at J, with 12 bases between the two ends. The CDR3 is CASSFDRQLYEQYV. CDR3 in DNA: TGTGCCAGCAGCTTTGATAGGCAGCTCTACGAGCAGTACGTC.

The rearrangement joins TRBV5-1 to TRBJ2-7; D remains ambiguous. Trimming left V 0 bases short and J 5 bases short, with 9 bases between. CDR1 SGHRS and CDR2 YFSETQ come from the germline V gene. This CDR3 contains 13 residues. The DNA for the CDR3 is TGCGCCAGCAGCTTGGAAAGGGAAGACGAGCAGTACTTC. Translation gives CASSLEREDEQYF. The whole variable domain, remainder taken from reference TRBV5-1 and TRBJ2-7, is KAGVTQTPRYLIKTRGQQVTLSCSPISGHRSVSWYQQTPGQGLQFLFEYFSETQRNKGNFPGRFSGRQFSNSRSEMNVSTLELGDSALYLCASSLEREDEQYFGPGTRLTVT.

This chain joins TRBV20-1 and TRBJ1-4; perhaps TRBD1 as D (5 bases). Between the trimmed V and J ends, which lost 6 bases and 3 bases, there was a span of 14 bases. The CDR3 is made up of 14 amino acids. Germline V gives CDR1 DFQATT, CDR2 SNEGSKA (reference sequence). The DNA of the CDR3 is TGCAGTGCCCCGCCCGGGGGGGCTAATGAAAAACTGTTTTTT. The encoded protein is CSAPPGGANEKLFF.